The clone carrying this T cell receptor (beta chain) appeared once. This sample is drawn from a study of cytomegalovirus exposure and HLA in healthy donors. PCR involved 60 Vbeta and 13 Jbeta primers. Profiling relied on immunoSEQ multiplex PCR, and the TCRdb table lists in-frame clones only, not all of them. The sample has 100,000 to 150,000 clones; around 77% are singletons. The CDR3 sequence is 13 residues long. The ends were cut back, 0 bases at V and 4 bases at J, with 8 bases in the middle. Germline V gene lookup returns CDR1 SGDLS and CDR2 YYNGEE. This chain uses TRBV9 with TRBJ2-7; D not certain. Sequenced sample: PBMCs. This TCR was recovered from a man aged 30 to 45 in good health and CMV-seronegative. CDR3 nucleotide sequence: TGTGCCAGCAGCGTAGCCCCCTTTTACGAGCAGTACTTC. Translation gives CASSVAPFYEQYF. Full variable domain (outside the CDR3, taken from reference TRBV9 and TRBJ2-7): DSGVTQTPKHLITATGQRVTLRCSPRSGDLSVYWYQQSLDQGLQFLIQYYNGEERAKGNILERFSAQQFPDLHSELNLSSLELGDSALYFCASSVAPFYEQYFGPGTRLTVT.